This T cell receptor beta chain was identified in a study of cytotoxic CD8 clonotypes in ibrutinib-treated CLL. This clone was recorded a few times. Clones were read by immunoSEQ multiplex PCR, and TCRdb kept only the in-frame ones, dropping some. The table shows some 150,000 clones, with about 78% occurring only once. With 4 bases clipped from V and 2 bases from J, the junction kept 5 bases outside the gene matches. The CDR3 sequence is 14 residues long. Per the germline V gene, CDR1 is MNHEY and CDR2 is SMNVEV (reference sequence). This TCR was sampled from a human donor with chronic lymphocytic leukemia. V and J are TRBV27 and TRBJ2-7; 7 bases map to TRBD2. The material was PBMCs, obtained after 24 months of ibrutinib treatment. The CDR3 is CASSWGGSTYEQYF. For the CDR3, the DNA is TGTGCCAGCAGTTGGGGGGGGAGCACCTACGAGCAGTACTTC.